Reported below is one TCR beta chain. This clonotype was recorded many times. No cognate antigen has been identified for it. One base away there is no much larger clone; base qualities are not given. The data derive from a study of CD8 T cells in ankylosing spondylitis (dated by TCRdb to 2016 to 2017). About the full investigation: T cell receptor beta repertoires were profiled in healthy donors and ankylosing spondylitis patients so that disease-linked TCR variants could be found. The full study cohort comprised around 23 ankylosing spondylitis patients and approximately 100 healthy donors. Peripheral blood was sampled, and synovial fluid was additionally collected from ankylosing spondylitis patients. What the work shows at the level of the full study, not this receptor alone: Blood from ankylosing spondylitis patients appeared to be characterized by a TCR beta motif composed of roughly eight highly homologous amino acid variants. The disease-linked clones were reported as significantly enriched in matched synovial fluid samples from ankylosing spondylitis patients. Some TCR beta motif variants had previously been reported in synovial fluid and blood of reactive arthritis patients, which suggested common disease-initiation mechanisms. In peripheral blood, the disease-linked clones were found at relatively low frequencies and had a CD8+ phenotype.

Instrument on record: Illumina HiSeq 2500. Quantitative 5'-RACE with molecular barcodes was the method used to prepare the TCR beta libraries. Per the authors' processing: A new computational method based on a probabilistic model of VDJ rearrangement was used to identify disease-linked TCR variants. TCRdb itself trimmed the public reads at Q25 with fastp, ran MiXCR and retained productive beta chains. A single entry per CDR3 protein holds the most common genes and DNA from its merged rows. It is TCRdb's table, rather than the study itself, that gives the V and J calls and clone size. The sample table shows about 330,000 distinct CDR3 sequences, and roughly 8% are seen once. Roughly 15% of the sample goes to the ten largest clones. Taken from cysteine to phenylalanine, the CDR3 has 14 residues. The retained sequence is limited to the CDR3, 42 bases, with the frame set at the first base. Based on the germline V gene, the CDR1 and CDR2 sequences are SGHRS and YFSETQ. V is reduced by 0 bases and J by 6 bases, leaving a spacing of 12 bases between them.

In this chain, TRBV5-1 is recombined with TRBJ2-5; TRBD2 is a weak D gene call, 6 bases matching. Material for sequencing was blood, either unsorted or a sorted T cell fraction (not recorded which). The sequence was obtained from a male donor with ankylosing spondylitis. The DNA sequence reads TGCGCCAGCAGCTTGGTCGGCGGGGCCCAGACCCAGTACTTC. This codes for CASSLVGGAQTQYF.